One sample yielded the 19 T cell receptor beta chains listed below, sequenced in a study of T cells expressing NK-cell markers. For each CDR3 protein, TCRdb gives one entry from its re-call of the 5' RACE reads, without DNA. Listed are about 150,000 distinct CDR3 sequences; around a third falls within the top ten. Sequencing was performed on blood T cells: a sorted CD56 or NKG2C T cell subset, CD4+ or CD8+ T cells, or bulk PBMC T cells (not recorded which). Receptor source: a woman in her forties or fifties in good health.

The rearrangement links TRBV5-1 to TRBJ2-2; the D call from TCRdb, TRBD1, cannot be confirmed without DNA. CDR3 length: 14 amino acids. Per germline, CDR1 SGHRS and CDR2 YFSETQ. CDR3 sequence: CASSQPDRPGELFF.

The chain links TRBV11-3 to TRBJ2-1. CDR3 length: 14 amino acids. In germline, CDR1 is SGHNT, CDR2 YENEEA. The CDR3 is CASSLDHWYNEQFF.

The chain carries TRBV24-1 and TRBJ1-2. Per the germline V gene, CDR1 is KGHDR and CDR2 is SFDVKD. This CDR3 spans 13 amino acids. This CDR3 reads CATSGLPHYGYTF.

V gene TRBV5-6 combines with J gene TRBJ2-1; TCRdb picks TRBD2, but there is no DNA to check that call. The CDR3 has 16 residues. Germline-derived CDR1 and CDR2 are SGHDT and YYEEEE. CDR3 residues: CASSVGTSVSYNEQFF.

The V gene is TRBV15, the J gene TRBJ2-3; the TRBD1 assignment by TCRdb is unverifiable without DNA. The CDR3 length is 14 residues. Germline V gene data show CDR1 as LNHNV and CDR2 as YYDKDF (reference sequence). The CDR3 here is CATSGDTSSDTQYF.

The rearrangement uses TRBV5-5 and TRBJ1-1. In germline, CDR1 is SGHKS, CDR2 YYEKEE (reference sequence). The CDR3 length is 15 residues. The CDR3 spells CASSLVGPLNTEAFF.

This rearrangement joins TRBV4-1 to TRBJ2-2. Looked up from germline, CDR1 is MGHRA and CDR2 is YSYEKL. This CDR3 spans 15 amino acids. This chain's CDR3 is CASSRTVGNTGELFF.

The genes are TRBV29-1 and TRBJ2-7. Per germline, CDR1 SQVTM and CDR2 ANQGSEA. The CDR3 is 12 amino acids. This chain's CDR3 is CSVGESSYEQYF.

This sequence joins TRBV25-1 and TRBJ1-1; TCRdb's D call of TRBD1 is untestable without DNA. The CDR3 sequence is 14 residues long. Germline assignment: CDR1 MGHDK and CDR2 SYGVNS. CDR3 loop: CASSPGQGKSAAFF.

The chain links TRBV11-2 to TRBJ2-6; TCRdb's D call, TRBD1, is unchecked because there is no DNA. CDR3 length: 19 amino acids. The germline V gene has CDR1 SGHAT and CDR2 FQNNGV. CDR3 sequence reads: CASSLSPGQGASGANVLTF.

This chain links TRBV20-1 with TRBJ2-1. The CDR3 spans 13 residues. Germline loops: CDR1 DFQATT, CDR2 SNEGSKA (reference sequence). Here the CDR3 reads CSARFPSSNEQFF.

The J gene is TRBJ1-3, the V gene TRBV6-2 or TRBV6-3. The V gene's germline CDR1 is MNHEY and CDR2 SVGEGT. The CDR3 runs 16 residues. The chain's CDR3 is CASSDTDNHSKNTIYF.

The V gene is TRBV19, the J gene TRBJ2-1; TCRdb returns TRBD2, unconfirmable since there is no DNA. The CDR3 contains 16 residues. Germline CDR1 is LNHDA and CDR2 is SQIVND (reference sequence). CDR3 loop: CASSIGLAGLYNEQFF.

CDR3 sequence reads: CASRPGVLPDTQYF. This sequence joins TRBV4-1 and TRBJ2-3. Germline lookup yields CDR1 MGHRA and CDR2 YSYEKL. This CDR3 contains 14 residues.

V and J are TRBV29-1 and TRBJ1-1; lacking DNA, the TRBD1 call made by TCRdb goes unchecked. In germline, CDR1 is SQVTM, CDR2 ANQGSEA. CDR3 size: 14 residues. The CDR3 protein is CSVELWTGSTEAFF.

The rearrangement joins TRBV4-1 to TRBJ2-1. Germline loops: CDR1 MGHRA, CDR2 YSYEKL. The CDR3 sequence is 13 residues long. The CDR3 loop is CASSQVWADEQFF.

The CDR3 protein is CASSEGTGASYEQYF. This chain uses TRBV19 with TRBJ2-7; TCRdb picks TRBD1, but there is no DNA to check that call. Germline lookup yields CDR1 LNHDA and CDR2 SQIVND (reference sequence). The CDR3 covers 15 residues. Together with reference TRBV19 and TRBJ2-7, the CDR3 gives the full variable domain: DGGITQSPKYLFRKEGQNVTLSCEQNLNHDAMYWYRQDPGQGLRLIYYSQIVNDFQKGDIAEGYSVSREKKESFPLTVTSAQKNPTAFYLCASSEGTGASYEQYFGPGTRLTVT.

The genes are TRBV7-9 and TRBJ1-1; TCRdb calls TRBD1, which cannot be checked without DNA. The CDR3 is 13 amino acids. Germline V lookup: CDR1 SEHNR, CDR2 FQNEAQ (reference sequence). CDR3 sequence reads: CASSTGSYLEAFF. The variable domain in full, with the rest retrieved from reference TRBV7-9 and TRBJ1-1, is DTGVSQNPRHKITKRGQNVTFRCDPISEHNRLYWYRQTLGQGPEFLTYFQNEAQLEKSRLLSDRFSAERPKGSFSTLEIQRTEQGDSAMYLCASSTGSYLEAFFGQGTRLTVV.

The chain carries TRBV2 and TRBJ1-1. Germline CDR1 SNHLY, CDR2 FYNNEI. The CDR3 contains 15 residues. Here the CDR3 reads CASSEASGWSTEAFF.